These 11 T cell receptor beta chains were all obtained from the same sample, sequenced in a study of T cells in Graves' hyperthyroidism and ophthalmopathy. From RNA transcripts, TCR beta CDR3 regions were amplified. The primer set for the first-round RT-PCR of the TCR CDR3 was HTBI. TCRdb re-derived calls from the multiplex PCR reads in MiXCR, one entry per CDR3 protein. The table has about 360,000 distinct CDR3 sequences, around 14% seen once. Sequencing used blood. These receptors originate from a woman between 18 and 29 years old with Graves' hyperthyroidism.

This clonotype was seen ten or more times. This chain connects TRBV6-1 to TRBJ1-3; TRBD1 matches at 8 bases. Unmatched junction bases numbered 6, after V lost 5 bases and J lost 0 bases. CDR1 and CDR2 from the germline V gene are MNHNS and SASEGT. This CDR3 comprises 16 residues. CDR3 loop: CASSWGQAASGNTIYF. The CDR3 DNA reads TGTGCCAGCAGTTGGGGACAGGCAGCCTCTGGAAACACCATATATTTT.

This clonotype was observed a few times. This rearrangement joins TRBV30 to TRBJ2-4, with unresolved D. This CDR3 is 14 amino acids long. CDR1 and CDR2 (germline): GTSNPN, SVGIG (reference sequence). V gave up 6 bases and J gave up 0 bases, with 12 bases separating them. In DNA form, the CDR3 reads TGTGCCTGCAAGGGTAACCTAGCCAAAAACATTCAGTACTTC. The encoded protein is CACKGNLAKNIQYF.

The rearrangement links TRBV13 to TRBJ2-1; 12 bases are a match to TRBD2. The length of the CDR3 is 20 residues. CDR1 PRHDT and CDR2 FYEKMQ come from the germline V gene (reference sequence). Trimming at V came to 3 bases and at J to 0 bases, leaving 12 bases not matched to a gene. For the CDR3, the DNA is TGTGCCAGCAGCTTCCCGCTGACTAGCGGGGGAATAAGCTCCTACAATGAGCAGTTCTTC. This encodes CASSFPLTSGGISSYNEQFF.

This clonotype was counted at least ten times. V gene TRBV14 combines with J gene TRBJ2-1, with D tentatively TRBD2 (5 bases). The CDR3 runs to 13 residues. The V end was cut by 3 bases, the J end by 4 bases, with 7 bases between. CDR1 and CDR2 from the germline V gene are SGHDN and FVKESK. CDR3 in DNA: TGTGCCAGCAGCCAGGGGAGATACAATGAGCAGTTCTTC. Translated, it gives CASSQGRYNEQFF. The whole variable domain, filled in from reference TRBV14 and TRBJ2-1, reads EAGVTQFPSHSVIEKGQTVTLRCDPISGHDNLYWYRRVMGKEIKFLLHFVKESKQDESGMPNNRFLAERTGGTYSTLKVQPAELEDSGVYFCASSQGRYNEQFFGPGTRLTVL.

The chain uses TRBV24-1 and TRBJ1-2, with no clear D. Trimming stripped 4 bases from V and 1 base from J, with 12 bases between. The CDR3 is 15 residues long. Germline V gene sequence: CDR1 KGHDR, CDR2 SFDVKD. The CDR3 region has the DNA TGTGCCACCAGTGACTCACAGTTTCTTAACTATGGCTACACCTTC. It specifies CATSDSQFLNYGYTF.

The chain employs TRBV6-2 or TRBV6-3 and TRBJ1-4, with a possible D match to TRBD1 (5 bases). Germline lookup yields CDR1 MNHEY and CDR2 SVGEGT. CDR3 length: 19 residues. The V and J ends lost 8 bases and 2 bases respectively, with 27 bases between them. CDR3 region: CASGASSQRIYSTNEKLFF. The CDR3 coding sequence is TGTGCCAGCGGGGCCTCAAGTCAGAGAATCTATTCGACTAATGAAAAACTGTTTTTT.

This clonotype was seen at least ten times. The chain employs TRBV14 and TRBJ1-2, with D tentatively TRBD1 (6 bases). V was pared by 0 bases and J by 4 bases, with 15 bases between. Germline-derived CDR1 and CDR2 are SGHDN and FVKESK. The CDR3 runs to 16 residues. CDR3 loop: CASSQDQGPMGYGYTF. DNA for the CDR3: TGTGCCAGCAGCCAAGACCAGGGGCCAATGGGCTATGGCTACACCTTC.

This clonotype has a count of ten or more. The rearrangement links TRBV11-2 to TRBJ2-2; 7 bases map to TRBD1. V lost 6 bases, J lost 2 bases, and 9 bases stayed unmatched. The CDR3 runs to 16 residues. Germline-derived CDR1 and CDR2 are SGHAT and FQNNGV. The CDR3 bases are TGTGCCAGCAGGGGAACGGGACAGCTAAACACCGGGGAGCTGTTTTTT. As protein: CASRGTGQLNTGELFF.

At least ten counts were recorded for this clonotype. The genes are TRBV29-1 and TRBJ2-1; 11 nucleotides match TRBD2. Per germline, CDR1 SQVTM and CDR2 ANQGSEA. CDR3 length: 14 residues. The trim removed 8 bases at V and 6 bases at J, leaving 9 bases unmatched. The chain's CDR3 is CSTPSGRFPNEQFF. DNA of the CDR3: TGCAGCACACCTAGCGGGAGGTTTCCCAATGAGCAGTTCTTC.

At least ten counts were recorded for this clonotype. V is TRBV7-3 and J is TRBJ2-2; D gene uncertain. The CDR3 is 14 residues long. The germline V gene encodes CDR1 SGHTA and CDR2 FQGTGA. Trimming took off 1 base at V and 4 bases at J, with 7 bases between the two ends. The DNA of the CDR3 is TGTGCCAGCAGCTTAAATATAGGCACCGGGGAGCTGTTTTTT. Its protein is CASSLNIGTGELFF.

This clonotype was observed a few times. V gene TRBV30 combines with J gene TRBJ1-2; unclear D gene. Trimming shortened V by 4 bases and J by 7 bases, and 25 bases separated the two germline ends. The CDR3 length is 16 residues. Germline V gene lookup returns CDR1 GTSNPN and CDR2 SVGIG (reference sequence). This chain's CDR3 is CAWTLPMGDPTGGYTF. Here the CDR3 DNA reads TGTGCCTGGACCCTACCGATGGGAGACCCTACGGGTGGCTACACCTTC.